These T cell receptor beta chains were read from a single sample in a study of cytomegalovirus exposure and HLA in healthy donors. The assay was immunoSEQ multiplex PCR, and TCRdb's table has in-frame clones only and misses some. Counted here are tens of thousands of clones, roughly 96% occurring once; the ten biggest clones make up more than 2%. Input material: PBMCs. Source of these receptors: a man between 18 and 35 years old in good health and CMV-seronegative. CDR3s include the opening cysteine and the closing phenylalanine or tryptophan. A D gene is named only where the DNA matches it firmly. Not every row has a clone size; where given, it reads once, few, many or a size class.

cdr3_nt: TGTGCCAGCAGTGAAGCAGGACAGGGGTACACAGATACGCAGTATTTT
cdr3_aa: CASSEAGQGYTDTQYF
clone_size: NA
d_call: TRBD1
v_call: TRBV6-1
j_call: TRBJ2-3

cdr3_nt: TGTGCCAGCAGCGACGCGGGATCCTACACAGATACGCAGTATTTT
cdr3_aa: CASSDAGSYTDTQYF
clone_size: NA
d_call: NA
v_call: TRBV5-6
j_call: TRBJ2-3

cdr3_nt: TGTGCCAGTAGTAGATCCAGGGATCAGCCCCAGCATTTT
cdr3_aa: CASSRSRDQPQHF
clone_size: NA
d_call: NA
v_call: TRBV19
j_call: TRBJ1-5

cdr3_nt: TGTGCCAGCAGACATGACAGGGGGCCTAATGAAAAACTGTTTTTT
cdr3_aa: CASRHDRGPNEKLFF
clone_size: NA
d_call: TRBD1
v_call: TRBV6-1
j_call: TRBJ1-4

cdr3_nt: TGTGCCAGCAGTTTATCGGCCTCAGTCGATGCTGAAGCTTTCTTT
cdr3_aa: CASSLSASVDAEAFF
clone_size: NA
d_call: NA
v_call: TRBV27
j_call: TRBJ1-1

cdr3_nt: TGTGCCAGCAGTTACGGGGGACAGAAAGCTTTCTTT
cdr3_aa: CASSYGGQKAFF
clone_size: few
d_call: TRBD1
v_call: TRBV28
j_call: TRBJ1-1

cdr3_nt: TGCGCCAGCAGTAAGAATCTAGCGGGGGAAGAGACCCAGTACTTC
cdr3_aa: CASSKNLAGEETQYF
clone_size: NA
d_call: TRBD2
v_call: TRBV5-1
j_call: TRBJ2-5

cdr3_nt: TGCGCCAGCAGCCTAGAGGGGGCCACTGAAGCTTTCTTT
cdr3_aa: CASSLEGATEAFF
clone_size: NA
d_call: TRBD1
v_call: TRBV5-1
j_call: TRBJ1-1

cdr3_nt: TGTGCCAGCAGCGACAGGGGGACTTACTATGGCTACACCTTC
cdr3_aa: CASSDRGTYYGYTF
clone_size: NA
d_call: TRBD1
v_call: TRBV11-3
j_call: TRBJ1-2

cdr3_nt: TGTGCCAGCAGTTCGGTGAGGGGCAATCAGCCCCAGCATTTT
cdr3_aa: CASSSVRGNQPQHF
clone_size: once
d_call: NA
v_call: TRBV28
j_call: TRBJ1-5

cdr3_nt: TGTGCCAGCAGCGACAGGGCAAGCTCTGGAAACACCATATATTTT
cdr3_aa: CASSDRASSGNTIYF
clone_size: NA
d_call: TRBD1
v_call: TRBV7-8
j_call: TRBJ1-3

cdr3_nt: TGTGCCTGCACCGGGGGAGGAGATACGCAGTATTTT
cdr3_aa: CACTGGGDTQYF
clone_size: NA
d_call: NA
v_call: TRBV27
j_call: TRBJ2-3

cdr3_nt: TGTGCCAGCAGTGAACGGGAAGGAGTTAACTATGGCTACACCTTC
cdr3_aa: CASSEREGVNYGYTF
clone_size: NA
d_call: NA
v_call: TRBV6-1
j_call: TRBJ1-2

cdr3_nt: TGTGCCAGCACCCGAACAGATATGAACACTGAAGCTTTCTTT
cdr3_aa: CASTRTDMNTEAFF
clone_size: NA
d_call: NA
v_call: TRBV6-5
j_call: TRBJ1-1

cdr3_nt: TGTGCCAGTAGTCCTGGACAGGCGGCCTACGAGCAGTACTTC
cdr3_aa: CASSPGQAAYEQYF
clone_size: NA
d_call: TRBD1
v_call: TRBV19
j_call: TRBJ2-7

cdr3_nt: TGTGCCAGCAGCTTAGAAACGGGATCCGTCTACAATGAGCAGTTCTTC
cdr3_aa: CASSLETGSVYNEQFF
clone_size: once
d_call: NA
v_call: TRBV11-2
j_call: TRBJ2-1

cdr3_nt: TGTGCCACGCGACAGACAGGGACTTGGGACGAGCAGTACTTC
cdr3_aa: CATRQTGTWDEQYF
clone_size: once
d_call: NA
v_call: TRBV6-5
j_call: TRBJ2-7

cdr3_nt: TGTGCCTGGAGTGGACAGGTTTCGAATCAGCCCCAGCATTTT
cdr3_aa: CAWSGQVSNQPQHF
clone_size: NA
d_call: NA
v_call: TRBV30
j_call: TRBJ1-5

cdr3_nt: TGTGCCAGTAGGCGGGACAGGGGAAATGAGCAGTTCTTC
cdr3_aa: CASRRDRGNEQFF
clone_size: NA
d_call: TRBD1
v_call: TRBV19
j_call: TRBJ2-1

cdr3_nt: TGTGCCAGCAGCGTCCCATGGACAGTTTACGAGCAGTACTTC
cdr3_aa: CASSVPWTVYEQYF
clone_size: NA
d_call: NA
v_call: TRBV2
j_call: TRBJ2-7

cdr3_nt: TGTGCCAGCAGTTTGGACAGGGACACAGATACGCAGTATTTT
cdr3_aa: CASSLDRDTDTQYF
clone_size: NA
d_call: TRBD1
v_call: TRBV27
j_call: TRBJ2-3

cdr3_nt: TGTGCCTGGAGCAGTGATCGATATGGCTACACCTTC
cdr3_aa: CAWSSDRYGYTF
clone_size: once
d_call: NA
v_call: TRBV30
j_call: TRBJ1-2

cdr3_nt: TGTGCCAGCAGCCCCTGGACAGATAGTGCCGGAAACACCATATATTTT
cdr3_aa: CASSPWTDSAGNTIYF
clone_size: once
d_call: NA
v_call: TRBV11-2
j_call: TRBJ1-3

cdr3_nt: TGTGCCAGCAGCCAACGTAAACCTTCTAGCGGGAGTACCTACAATGAGCAGTTCTTC
cdr3_aa: CASSQRKPSSGSTYNEQFF
clone_size: NA
d_call: TRBD2
v_call: TRBV11-2
j_call: TRBJ2-1

cdr3_nt: TGTGCCAGCAGCTCGACCGGGACAGTCGATGAAAAACTGTTTTTT
cdr3_aa: CASSSTGTVDEKLFF
clone_size: NA
d_call: TRBD1
v_call: TRBV5-5
j_call: TRBJ1-4

cdr3_nt: TGTGCCAGCAGCCAACAGGGGAACACTGAAGCTTTCTTT
cdr3_aa: CASSQQGNTEAFF
clone_size: NA
d_call: NA
v_call: TRBV7-9
j_call: TRBJ1-1

cdr3_nt: TGTGCCAGCAGCCTATATAGGGCGGTGCGGGAGGCCAATGAGCAGTTCTTC
cdr3_aa: CASSLYRAVREANEQFF
clone_size: NA
d_call: TRBD2
v_call: TRBV7-6
j_call: TRBJ2-1

cdr3_nt: TGTGCCAGTAGTCCTCAAGGACCAGGGACTCGCGAGCAGTACTTC
cdr3_aa: CASSPQGPGTREQYF
clone_size: NA
d_call: NA
v_call: TRBV19
j_call: TRBJ2-7

cdr3_nt: TGTGCCAGCAGCTTAGGCGTGACAGGGGTGGACACTGAAGCTTTCTTT
cdr3_aa: CASSLGVTGVDTEAFF
clone_size: NA
d_call: TRBD1
v_call: TRBV11-2
j_call: TRBJ1-1

cdr3_nt: NA
cdr3_aa: CASTKSILVGQGNEQFF
clone_size: NA
d_call: NA
v_call: TRBV21-1
j_call: TRBJ2-1

cdr3_nt: TGTGCCAGCAGCGTAGGAAGGGACAGTACTGAAGCTTTCTTT
cdr3_aa: CASSVGRDSTEAFF
clone_size: NA
d_call: TRBD1
v_call: TRBV9
j_call: TRBJ1-1

cdr3_nt: TGTGCCAGCAGGGGGACAGGGGGCAACGAGCAGTACTTC
cdr3_aa: CASRGTGGNEQYF
clone_size: NA
d_call: TRBD1
v_call: TRBV6-1
j_call: TRBJ2-7

cdr3_nt: TGTGCTAGCAGCTTAGGACAGGGAGGACAGCCCCAGCATTTT
cdr3_aa: CASSLGQGGQPQHF
clone_size: NA
d_call: TRBD1
v_call: TRBV7-7
j_call: TRBJ1-5

cdr3_nt: TGTGCCAGCAGCGGGGGGGGACAGGAGAGCTCCTACGAGCAGTACTTC
cdr3_aa: CASSGGGQESSYEQYF
clone_size: once
d_call: NA
v_call: TRBV5-4
j_call: TRBJ2-7

cdr3_nt: TGTGCCAGCAGCCCCGAAGGGGAAGAAACAGATACGCAGTATTTT
cdr3_aa: CASSPEGEETDTQYF
clone_size: NA
d_call: NA
v_call: TRBV9
j_call: TRBJ2-3

cdr3_nt: TGTGCCAGTAGTACAACAGGGGTTGGAAGCAATCAGCCCCAGCATTTT
cdr3_aa: CASSTTGVGSNQPQHF
clone_size: NA
d_call: TRBD1
v_call: TRBV19
j_call: TRBJ1-5

cdr3_nt: TGTGCCAGCAGCGTAGCTCCCTCCGAGCGGGACAATGAGCAGTTCTTC
cdr3_aa: CASSVAPSERDNEQFF
clone_size: NA
d_call: NA
v_call: TRBV9
j_call: TRBJ2-1

cdr3_nt: TGTGCCAGCAGTTTATGGGGGGACAGGAGGGGTTCTGAAGCTTTCTTT
cdr3_aa: CASSLWGDRRGSEAFF
clone_size: NA
d_call: TRBD1
v_call: TRBV28
j_call: TRBJ1-1

cdr3_nt: TGTGCCAGCAGCCGAGGGGGCGCGGAAGCTTTCTTT
cdr3_aa: CASSRGGAEAFF
clone_size: NA
d_call: TRBD1
v_call: TRBV13
j_call: TRBJ1-1

cdr3_nt: TGTGCCAGCAGCTTACAGGGGGACACTGAAGCTTTCTTT
cdr3_aa: CASSLQGDTEAFF
clone_size: NA
d_call: TRBD1
v_call: TRBV11-1
j_call: TRBJ1-1

cdr3_nt: TGTGCCACCAGCAGAGACCGGACAGCGGCAACTAATGAAAAACTGTTTTTT
cdr3_aa: CATSRDRTAATNEKLFF
clone_size: NA
d_call: NA
v_call: TRBV15
j_call: TRBJ1-4

cdr3_nt: TGTGCCAGCAGTTACGGGCCCCACACTGAAGCTTTCTTT
cdr3_aa: CASSYGPHTEAFF
clone_size: NA
d_call: NA
v_call: TRBV6-5
j_call: TRBJ1-1

cdr3_nt: TGTGCCACCAGCATGGGACGGGACTACTACAATGAGCAGTTCTTC
cdr3_aa: CATSMGRDYYNEQFF
clone_size: NA
d_call: TRBD2
v_call: TRBV15
j_call: TRBJ2-1

cdr3_nt: TGTGCCAGCCACGGCGGGAGTGGCTTCTACGAGCAGTACTTC
cdr3_aa: CASHGGSGFYEQYF
clone_size: NA
d_call: TRBD2
v_call: TRBV7-2
j_call: TRBJ2-7

cdr3_nt: TGTGCCATCGCCCGGGACAGGGGAATGAATGAGCAGTTCTTC
cdr3_aa: CAIARDRGMNEQFF
clone_size: NA
d_call: TRBD1
v_call: TRBV10-3
j_call: TRBJ2-1

cdr3_nt: TGTGCCAGCAGTTTTACGAGGGTACGGGAAAAACTGTTTTTT
cdr3_aa: CASSFTRVREKLFF
clone_size: NA
d_call: NA
v_call: TRBV28
j_call: TRBJ1-4

cdr3_nt: TGTGCCTGGAGTACCCCCTTGCGGGAGCGCACAGATACGCAGTATTTT
cdr3_aa: CAWSTPLRERTDTQYF
clone_size: NA
d_call: TRBD2
v_call: TRBV30
j_call: TRBJ2-3

cdr3_nt: TGTGCCAGCGGGTCGGGACAGGGCTCTGGGGCCAACGTCCTGACTTTC
cdr3_aa: CASGSGQGSGANVLTF
clone_size: NA
d_call: TRBD1
v_call: TRBV7-2
j_call: TRBJ2-6

cdr3_nt: TGTGCCTGGAGTCCCGGGGGGGCTTTGGGTAACTATGGCTACACCTTC
cdr3_aa: CAWSPGGALGNYGYTF
clone_size: NA
d_call: NA
v_call: TRBV30
j_call: TRBJ1-2

cdr3_nt: TGTGCCAGTAGTTACCGGGACAGGACAGATACGCAGTATTTT
cdr3_aa: CASSYRDRTDTQYF
clone_size: NA
d_call: TRBD1
v_call: TRBV19
j_call: TRBJ2-3

cdr3_nt: TGCGCCAGCAAGCCGACTAGCGGGAGCTCCTACAATGAGCAGTTCTTC
cdr3_aa: CASKPTSGSSYNEQFF
clone_size: NA
d_call: TRBD2
v_call: TRBV5-1
j_call: TRBJ2-1

cdr3_nt: TGTGCCAGCAGTTCAGGACAGGGTGGGACCCAGTACTTC
cdr3_aa: CASSSGQGGTQYF
clone_size: NA
d_call: TRBD1
v_call: TRBV27
j_call: TRBJ2-5

cdr3_nt: TGTGCCAGCAGCCATCCAGGGTTGTGGGCAACTAATGAAAAACTGTTTTTT
cdr3_aa: CASSHPGLWATNEKLFF
clone_size: NA
d_call: NA
v_call: TRBV14
j_call: TRBJ1-4

cdr3_nt: TGTGCCAGCAGTCCCGACAGGGTGTGGCAGCCCCAGCATTTT
cdr3_aa: CASSPDRVWQPQHF
clone_size: NA
d_call: TRBD1
v_call: TRBV6-6
j_call: TRBJ1-5

cdr3_nt: TGTGCCATCAGTGACCCCGTAAGCGGGAGGAGCTACGAGCAGTACTTC
cdr3_aa: CAISDPVSGRSYEQYF
clone_size: NA
d_call: TRBD2
v_call: TRBV10-3
j_call: TRBJ2-7

cdr3_nt: TGTGCCAGCAGCGAGACTAGCGGGAGAGATACGCAGTATTTT
cdr3_aa: CASSETSGRDTQYF
clone_size: NA
d_call: TRBD2
v_call: TRBV11-2
j_call: TRBJ2-3